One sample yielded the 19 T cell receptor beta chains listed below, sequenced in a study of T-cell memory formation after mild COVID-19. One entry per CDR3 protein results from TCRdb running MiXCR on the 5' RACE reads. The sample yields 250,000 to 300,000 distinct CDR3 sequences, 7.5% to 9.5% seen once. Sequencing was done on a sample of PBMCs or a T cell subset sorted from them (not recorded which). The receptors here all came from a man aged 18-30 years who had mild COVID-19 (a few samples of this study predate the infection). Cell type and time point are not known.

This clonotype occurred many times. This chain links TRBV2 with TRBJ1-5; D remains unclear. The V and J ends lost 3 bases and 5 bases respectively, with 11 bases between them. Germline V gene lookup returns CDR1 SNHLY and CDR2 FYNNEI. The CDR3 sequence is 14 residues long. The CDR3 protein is CASSDIGGDQPQHF. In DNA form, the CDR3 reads TGTGCCAGCAGTGACATAGGAGGAGATCAGCCCCAGCATTTT.

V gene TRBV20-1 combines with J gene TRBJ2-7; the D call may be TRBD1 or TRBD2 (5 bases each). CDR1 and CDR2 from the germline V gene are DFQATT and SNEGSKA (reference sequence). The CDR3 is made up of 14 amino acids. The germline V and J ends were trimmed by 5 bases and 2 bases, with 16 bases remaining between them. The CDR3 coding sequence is TGCAGTGCTTGGGGAACTAGACAGACCTACGAGCAGTACGTC. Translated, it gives CSAWGTRQTYEQYV.

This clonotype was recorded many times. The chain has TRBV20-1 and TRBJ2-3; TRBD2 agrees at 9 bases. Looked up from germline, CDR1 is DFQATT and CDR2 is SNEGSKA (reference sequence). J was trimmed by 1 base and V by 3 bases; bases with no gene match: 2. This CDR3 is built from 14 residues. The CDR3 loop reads CSASASGGTDTQYF. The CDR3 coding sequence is TGCAGTGCTAGTGCTAGCGGGGGCACAGATACGCAGTATTTT.

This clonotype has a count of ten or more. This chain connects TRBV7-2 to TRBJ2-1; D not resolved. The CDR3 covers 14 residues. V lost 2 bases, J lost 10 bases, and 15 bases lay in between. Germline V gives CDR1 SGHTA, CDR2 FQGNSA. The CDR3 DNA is TGTGCCAGCAGCTTATCCCCAGCGAAGCAGGAGCAGTTCTTC. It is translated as CASSLSPAKQEQFF.

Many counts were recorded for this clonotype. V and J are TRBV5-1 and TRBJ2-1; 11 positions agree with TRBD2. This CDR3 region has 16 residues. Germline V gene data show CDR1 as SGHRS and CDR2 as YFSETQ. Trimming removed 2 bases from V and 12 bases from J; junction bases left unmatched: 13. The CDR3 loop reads CASSFSSGGALSSQFF. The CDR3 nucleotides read TGCGCCAGCAGCTTCAGTAGCGGGGGGGCCCTCTCGTCGCAGTTCTTC.

The CDR3, as DNA: TGCGCCAGCCACCGGGGGGAAGGTTTTTTGTACGAGCAGTACGTC. Translated: CASHRGEGFLYEQYV. This sequence joins TRBV10-1 and TRBJ2-7; 7 bases align to TRBD2. CDR3 size: 15 residues. The germline V gene has CDR1 WNHNN and CDR2 SYGVQD (reference sequence). Germline trimming cut 8 bases from V and 4 bases from J; bases unmatched to any gene: 14.

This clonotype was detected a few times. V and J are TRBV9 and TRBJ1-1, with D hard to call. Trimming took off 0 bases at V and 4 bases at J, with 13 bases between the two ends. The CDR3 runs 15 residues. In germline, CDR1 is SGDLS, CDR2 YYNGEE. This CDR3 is CASSVAYGRGTEAFF. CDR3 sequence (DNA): TGTGCCAGCAGCGTAGCTTATGGCAGAGGCACTGAAGCTTTCTTT.

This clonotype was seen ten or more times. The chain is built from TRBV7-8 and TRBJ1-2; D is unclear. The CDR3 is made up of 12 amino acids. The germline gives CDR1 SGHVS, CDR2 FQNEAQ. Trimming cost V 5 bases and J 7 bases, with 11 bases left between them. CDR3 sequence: CASSPPGVGYTF. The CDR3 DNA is TGTGCCAGCAGCCCCCCGGGAGTTGGCTACACCTTC.

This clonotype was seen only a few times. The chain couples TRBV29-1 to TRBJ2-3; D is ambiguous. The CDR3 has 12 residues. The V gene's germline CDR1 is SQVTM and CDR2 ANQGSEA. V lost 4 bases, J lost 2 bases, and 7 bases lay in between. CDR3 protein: CSVVPVTDTQYF. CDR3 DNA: TGCAGCGTTGTGCCAGTCACAGATACGCAGTATTTT.

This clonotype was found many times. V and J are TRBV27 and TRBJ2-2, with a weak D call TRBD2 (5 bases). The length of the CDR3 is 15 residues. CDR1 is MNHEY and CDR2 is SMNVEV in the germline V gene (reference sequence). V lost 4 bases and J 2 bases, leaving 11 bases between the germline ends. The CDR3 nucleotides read TGTGCCAGCAGTTCCGGACTGTTAAACACCGGGGAGCTGTTTTTT. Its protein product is CASSSGLLNTGELFF.

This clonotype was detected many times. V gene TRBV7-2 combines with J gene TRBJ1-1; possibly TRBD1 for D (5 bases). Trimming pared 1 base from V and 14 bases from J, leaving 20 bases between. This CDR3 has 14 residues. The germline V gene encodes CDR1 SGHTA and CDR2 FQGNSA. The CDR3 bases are TGTGCCAGCAGCTTAGAGGATACGGGGGGAAGAAGGTTCTTT. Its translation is CASSLEDTGGRRFF. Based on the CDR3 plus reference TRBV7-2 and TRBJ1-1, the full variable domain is GAGVSQSPSNKVTEKGKDVELRCDPISGHTALYWYRQSLGQGLEFLIYFQGNSAPDKSGLPSDRFSAERTGGSVSTLTIQRTQQEDSAVYLCASSLEDTGGRRFFGQGTRLTVV.

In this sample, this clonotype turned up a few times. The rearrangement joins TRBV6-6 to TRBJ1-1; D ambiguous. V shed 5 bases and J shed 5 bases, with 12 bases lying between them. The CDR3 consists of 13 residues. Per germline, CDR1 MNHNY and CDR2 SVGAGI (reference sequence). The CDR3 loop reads CASSRVVGTEAFF. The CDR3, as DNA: TGTGCCAGCAGTAGGGTGGTGGGGACTGAAGCTTTCTTT.

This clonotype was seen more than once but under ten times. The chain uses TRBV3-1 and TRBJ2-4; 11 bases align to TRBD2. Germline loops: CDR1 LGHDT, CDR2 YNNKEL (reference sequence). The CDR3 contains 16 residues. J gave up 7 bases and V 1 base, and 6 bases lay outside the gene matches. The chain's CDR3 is CASSQVLAGGRNIQYF. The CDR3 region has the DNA TGTGCCAGCAGCCAAGTTTTAGCGGGGGGGCGGAACATTCAGTACTTC.

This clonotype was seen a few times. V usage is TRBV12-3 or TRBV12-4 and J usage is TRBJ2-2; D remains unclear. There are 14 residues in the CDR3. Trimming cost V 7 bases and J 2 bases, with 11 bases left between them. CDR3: CASTVQINTGELFF. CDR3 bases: TGTGCCAGCACTGTACAGATAAACACCGGGGAGCTGTTTTTT.

Here the CDR3 reads CASSLTHGRDTQYF. CDR3 DNA: TGTGCCAGCAGCTTAACTCACGGGAGAGATACGCAGTATTTT. The chain employs TRBV7-9 and TRBJ2-3, with a tentative D call TRBD2 (6 bases). The CDR3 is 14 residues long. Trimming left V 2 bases short and J 5 bases short, with 11 bases between. Germline V gene data show CDR1 as SEHNR and CDR2 as FQNEAQ (reference sequence).

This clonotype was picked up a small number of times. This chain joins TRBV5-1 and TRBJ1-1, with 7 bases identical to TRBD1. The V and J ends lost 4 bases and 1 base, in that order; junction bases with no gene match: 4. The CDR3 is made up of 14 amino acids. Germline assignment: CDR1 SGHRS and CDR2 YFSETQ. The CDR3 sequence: CASSTGQRNTEAFF. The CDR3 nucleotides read TGCGCCAGCAGCACGGGACAGAGGAACACTGAAGCTTTCTTT.

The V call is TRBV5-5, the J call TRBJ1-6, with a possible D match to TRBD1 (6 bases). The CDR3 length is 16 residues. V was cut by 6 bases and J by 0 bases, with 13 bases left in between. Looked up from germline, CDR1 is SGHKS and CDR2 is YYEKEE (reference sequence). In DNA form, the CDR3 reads TGTGCCAGCACCCGGACAGATTCCTCCTATAATTCACCCCTCCACTTT. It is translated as CASTRTDSSYNSPLHF.

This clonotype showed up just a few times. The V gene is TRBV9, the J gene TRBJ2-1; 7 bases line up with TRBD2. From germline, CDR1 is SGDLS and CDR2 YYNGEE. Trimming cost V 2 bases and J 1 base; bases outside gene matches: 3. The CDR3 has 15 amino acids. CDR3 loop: CASSVGGGSYNEQFF. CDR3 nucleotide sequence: TGTGCCAGCAGCGTGGGCGGGGGTTCCTACAATGAGCAGTTCTTC. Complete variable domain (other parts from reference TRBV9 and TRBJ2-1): DSGVTQTPKHLITATGQRVTLRCSPRSGDLSVYWYQQSLDQGLQFLIQYYNGEERAKGNILERFSAQQFPDLHSELNLSSLELGDSALYFCASSVGGGSYNEQFFGPGTRLTVL.

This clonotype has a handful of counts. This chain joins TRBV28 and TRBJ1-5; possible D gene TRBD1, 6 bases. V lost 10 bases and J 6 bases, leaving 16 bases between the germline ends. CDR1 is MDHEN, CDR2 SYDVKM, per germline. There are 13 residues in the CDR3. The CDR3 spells CATLQGSGQPQHF. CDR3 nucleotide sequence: TGTGCCACCTTACAGGGTAGTGGTCAGCCCCAGCATTTT.